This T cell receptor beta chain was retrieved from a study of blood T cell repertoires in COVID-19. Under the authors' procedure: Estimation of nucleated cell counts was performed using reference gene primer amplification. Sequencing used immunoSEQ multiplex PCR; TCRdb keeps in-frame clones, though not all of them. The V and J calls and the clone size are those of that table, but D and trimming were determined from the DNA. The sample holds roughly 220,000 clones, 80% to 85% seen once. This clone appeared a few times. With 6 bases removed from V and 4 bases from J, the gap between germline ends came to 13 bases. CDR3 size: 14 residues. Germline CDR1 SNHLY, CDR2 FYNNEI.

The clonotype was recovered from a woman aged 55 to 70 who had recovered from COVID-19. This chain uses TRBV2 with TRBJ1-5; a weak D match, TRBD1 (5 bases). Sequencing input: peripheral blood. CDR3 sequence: CASSQGRGNQPQHF. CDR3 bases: TGTGCCAGCAGCCAAGGAAGGGGAAATCAGCCCCAGCATTTT.